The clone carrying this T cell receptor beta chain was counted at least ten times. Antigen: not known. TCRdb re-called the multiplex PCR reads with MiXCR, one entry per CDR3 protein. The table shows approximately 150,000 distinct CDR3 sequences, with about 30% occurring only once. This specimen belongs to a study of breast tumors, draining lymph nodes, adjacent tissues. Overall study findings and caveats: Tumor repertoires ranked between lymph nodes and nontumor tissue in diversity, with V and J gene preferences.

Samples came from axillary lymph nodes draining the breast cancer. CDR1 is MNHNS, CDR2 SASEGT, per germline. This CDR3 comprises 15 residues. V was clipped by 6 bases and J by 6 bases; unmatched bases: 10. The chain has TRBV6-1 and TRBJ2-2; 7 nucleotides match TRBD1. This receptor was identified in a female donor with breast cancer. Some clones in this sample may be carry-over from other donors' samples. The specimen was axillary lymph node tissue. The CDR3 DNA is TGTGCCAGCAGAAGACAGGGAAAGTTTTCCGGGGAGCTGTTTTTT. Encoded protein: CASRRQGKFSGELFF.